The rows below give T cell receptor beta chains drawn from one sample of a study of OX40 agonist ivuxolimab in advanced cancers. The data were produced by immunoSEQ multiplex PCR, yet TCRdb's version contains in-frame clones alone and is incomplete. The data show 55,000 to 70,000 clones, 75% to 90% seen once. The source was CD4+ or CD8+ T cells sorted from blood, collected in a trial of the OX40 agonist ivuxolimab. These receptors came from an adult with an advanced solid tumor such as melanoma, head and neck, liver or kidney cancer. The CDR3 runs from the conserved cysteine through the conserved F or W. Each record gives: J gene, V gene, clone size, D gene, CDR3 DNA, CDR3 protein. D genes are given only for firm matches. Clone size is not always given. Where it is, it says once, few, many or a class for expanded clones.

j_call: TRBJ2-5
v_call: TRBV18
clone_size: NA
d_call: NA
cdr3_nt: TGTGCCAGCTCACAGGGTCCCCAAGAGACCCAGTACTTC
cdr3_aa: CASSQGPQETQYF

j_call: TRBJ1-2
v_call: TRBV13
clone_size: NA
d_call: NA
cdr3_nt: TGTGCCAGCAGCCTCGGACGGGAAAACTATGGCTACACCTTC
cdr3_aa: CASSLGRENYGYTF

j_call: TRBJ1-1
v_call: TRBV30
clone_size: once
d_call: NA
cdr3_nt: TGTGCCTGGAGCGTTGGGTCCACTGAAGCTTTCTTT
cdr3_aa: CAWSVGSTEAFF

j_call: TRBJ1-1
v_call: TRBV6-5
clone_size: NA
d_call: NA
cdr3_nt: TGTGCCAGCAGTGTGCCCGGGTGGGAAGCTTTCTTT
cdr3_aa: CASSVPGWEAFF

j_call: TRBJ1-1
v_call: TRBV6-5
clone_size: NA
d_call: NA
cdr3_nt: TGTGCCAGCAGTTACTCTGAATCTGGGAAGAACACTGAAGCTTTCTTT
cdr3_aa: CASSYSESGKNTEAFF

j_call: TRBJ1-5
v_call: TRBV10-3
clone_size: NA
d_call: NA
cdr3_nt: TGTGCCATCAGTGAGTCGGACCCTAATCAGCCCCAGCATTTT
cdr3_aa: CAISESDPNQPQHF

j_call: TRBJ2-5
v_call: TRBV6-6
clone_size: NA
d_call: NA
cdr3_nt: TGTGCCAGCAGTAGCCCGACAGGTCAAGAGACCCAGTACTTC
cdr3_aa: CASSSPTGQETQYF

j_call: TRBJ1-3
v_call: TRBV28
clone_size: once
d_call: TRBD1
cdr3_nt: TGTGCGACGCAGACGGGACAGGGGATCTTCCTCTCTGGAAACACCATATATTTT
cdr3_aa: CATQTGQGIFLSGNTIYF

j_call: TRBJ2-3
v_call: TRBV7-9
clone_size: NA
d_call: NA
cdr3_nt: TGTGCCAGCAGCTCCCGACTAGAAGCCACAGATACGCAGTATTTT
cdr3_aa: CASSSRLEATDTQYF

j_call: TRBJ2-5
v_call: TRBV19
clone_size: NA
d_call: NA
cdr3_nt: TGTGCCAGTAGTATATCTGGCTTAAGAGAGACCCAGTACTTC
cdr3_aa: CASSISGLRETQYF

j_call: TRBJ2-5
v_call: TRBV11-1
clone_size: NA
d_call: NA
cdr3_nt: TGTGCCAGCAGCCCGACCTTCCAAGAGACCCAGTACTTC
cdr3_aa: CASSPTFQETQYF

j_call: TRBJ2-7
v_call: TRBV5-1
clone_size: NA
d_call: NA
cdr3_nt: TGCGCCAGCAGCCCTTTGGGGGGTGACGAGCAGTACTTC
cdr3_aa: CASSPLGGDEQYF

j_call: TRBJ2-7
v_call: TRBV9
clone_size: NA
d_call: NA
cdr3_nt: TGTGCCAGCAGCGTAAATACAGCCCCCTACGAGCAGTACTTC
cdr3_aa: CASSVNTAPYEQYF

j_call: TRBJ2-3
v_call: TRBV5-1
clone_size: NA
d_call: TRBD2
cdr3_nt: TGCGCCAGCAAGACTAGCGGGGTTGCAGATACGCAGTATTTT
cdr3_aa: CASKTSGVADTQYF

j_call: TRBJ2-7
v_call: TRBV2
clone_size: few
d_call: TRBD1
cdr3_nt: TGTGCCAGCAGTGAAGTGGGGACAGGCGCTTCCTACGAGCAGTACTTC
cdr3_aa: CASSEVGTGASYEQYF

j_call: TRBJ2-3
v_call: TRBV7-3
clone_size: NA
d_call: NA
cdr3_nt: TGTGCCAGCAGCTTAACGGGGGAGGTGGATACGCAGTATTTT
cdr3_aa: CASSLTGEVDTQYF

j_call: TRBJ2-2
v_call: TRBV19
clone_size: NA
d_call: NA
cdr3_nt: TGTGCCAGTAGTAGGGGGACGTACGCGAACACCGGGGAGCTGTTTTTT
cdr3_aa: CASSRGTYANTGELFF

j_call: TRBJ2-4
v_call: TRBV2
clone_size: NA
d_call: NA
cdr3_nt: TGTGCCAGAGGACCGGGACCCCTTGACCCCCTAGCCAAAAACATTCAGTACTTC
cdr3_aa: CARGPGPLDPLAKNIQYF

j_call: TRBJ2-3
v_call: TRBV6-1
clone_size: NA
d_call: TRBD2
cdr3_nt: TGTGCCAGCTCCCTAGCGGGGGGGGGCACAGATACGCAGTATTTT
cdr3_aa: CASSLAGGGTDTQYF

j_call: TRBJ2-1
v_call: TRBV5-1
clone_size: once
d_call: NA
cdr3_nt: TGCGCCAGCAGCTTAGACGGGGGAACCTACAATGAGCAGTTCTTC
cdr3_aa: CASSLDGGTYNEQFF

j_call: TRBJ2-5
v_call: TRBV5-6
clone_size: NA
d_call: NA
cdr3_nt: TGTGCCAGCCGGGGGGCACCGACGACGGAGACCCAGTACTTC
cdr3_aa: CASRGAPTTETQYF

j_call: TRBJ1-3
v_call: TRBV18
clone_size: NA
d_call: TRBD1
cdr3_nt: TGTGCCAGCTCACCTGGGACAGGCACCGGAAACACCATATATTTT
cdr3_aa: CASSPGTGTGNTIYF

j_call: TRBJ2-1
v_call: TRBV5-4
clone_size: NA
d_call: NA
cdr3_nt: TGTGCCAGCAGCTGGGGGTCTTCCGACAATGAGCAGTTCTTC
cdr3_aa: CASSWGSSDNEQFF

j_call: TRBJ2-1
v_call: TRBV18
clone_size: NA
d_call: NA
cdr3_nt: TGTGCCAGCTCACTCCGAGCGGAGAGCTCCTACAATGAGCAGTTCTTC
cdr3_aa: CASSLRAESSYNEQFF

j_call: TRBJ1-5
v_call: TRBV19
clone_size: NA
d_call: NA
cdr3_nt: TGTGCCAGTACCGCGACAGAGGGGCGTGATCAGCCCCAGCATTTT
cdr3_aa: CASTATEGRDQPQHF

j_call: TRBJ2-1
v_call: TRBV9
clone_size: NA
d_call: TRBD2
cdr3_nt: TGTGCCAGCAGCCCCCGGGGGGGTCGTCCTGAGCAGTTCTTC
cdr3_aa: CASSPRGGRPEQFF

j_call: TRBJ2-1
v_call: TRBV6-1
clone_size: NA
d_call: NA
cdr3_nt: TGTGCCAGCACAGGTTACAATGAGCAGTTCTTC
cdr3_aa: CASTGYNEQFF

j_call: TRBJ2-3
v_call: TRBV6-6
clone_size: NA
d_call: NA
cdr3_nt: TGTGCCAGCAGTGGGGGTGCCCCTTACACAGATACGCAGTATTTT
cdr3_aa: CASSGGAPYTDTQYF

j_call: TRBJ2-6
v_call: TRBV7-6
clone_size: NA
d_call: NA
cdr3_nt: TGTGCCAGCAGCCCAATCGGGGTCCGCTCTGGGGCCAACGTCCTGACTTTC
cdr3_aa: CASSPIGVRSGANVLTF

j_call: TRBJ2-2
v_call: TRBV5-4
clone_size: few
d_call: TRBD2
cdr3_nt: TGTGCCAGCAGCTTCACTAGCGGGGTCCTCACCGGGGAGCTGTTTTTT
cdr3_aa: CASSFTSGVLTGELFF

j_call: TRBJ1-5
v_call: TRBV5-1
clone_size: NA
d_call: TRBD1
cdr3_nt: TGCGCCAGCAGCTTGGGGACAGGGTCGGGCAATCAGCCCCAGCATTTT
cdr3_aa: CASSLGTGSGNQPQHF

j_call: TRBJ2-1
v_call: TRBV4-3
clone_size: NA
d_call: NA
cdr3_nt: TGCGCCAGCAGCCAAGTCAGCAGGTACAATGAGCAGTTCTTC
cdr3_aa: CASSQVSRYNEQFF

j_call: TRBJ1-6
v_call: TRBV5-1
clone_size: once
d_call: NA
cdr3_nt: TGCGCCAGCAGCTTGGGGCAGGAGGTTGGGGATTCACCCCTCCACTTT
cdr3_aa: CASSLGQEVGDSPLHF

j_call: TRBJ2-1
v_call: TRBV7-8
clone_size: few
d_call: TRBD2
cdr3_nt: TGTGCCAGCAGCCCGCTAAGGATTCCTGGGACTAGCGGGAGGAACAATGAGCAGTTCTTC
cdr3_aa: CASSPLRIPGTSGRNNEQFF

j_call: TRBJ2-1
v_call: TRBV7-3
clone_size: NA
d_call: NA
cdr3_nt: TGTGCCAGCAGCTCCCGTGGCGGGGATGGCAATGAGCAGTTCTTC
cdr3_aa: CASSSRGGDGNEQFF

j_call: TRBJ1-2
v_call: TRBV29-1
clone_size: NA
d_call: TRBD1
cdr3_nt: TGCAGCGTTGGGGGGACAGGGGGATATGGCTACACCTTC
cdr3_aa: CSVGGTGGYGYTF

j_call: TRBJ2-7
v_call: TRBV5-6
clone_size: NA
d_call: TRBD1
cdr3_nt: TGTGCCAGCAGCTTGGGACAGGGGGTATCCTACGAGCAGTACTTC
cdr3_aa: CASSLGQGVSYEQYF

j_call: TRBJ1-3
v_call: TRBV7-2
clone_size: NA
d_call: NA
cdr3_nt: TGTGCCAGCAGCTTACCGGACACCCTCTCTGGAAACACCATATATTTT
cdr3_aa: CASSLPDTLSGNTIYF

j_call: TRBJ2-3
v_call: TRBV7-3
clone_size: NA
d_call: TRBD2
cdr3_nt: TGTGCCAGCAGCCCCAGCGGGGGGTACGGAGATACGCAGTATTTT
cdr3_aa: CASSPSGGYGDTQYF

j_call: TRBJ1-5
v_call: TRBV2
clone_size: NA
d_call: NA
cdr3_nt: TGTGCCAGCTCGGGGGGTGGCAATCAGCCCCAGCATTTT
cdr3_aa: CASSGGGNQPQHF

j_call: TRBJ2-3
v_call: TRBV6-1
clone_size: NA
d_call: NA
cdr3_nt: TGTGCCAGCAGTGACACCCCGGCGACAGATACGCAGTATTTT
cdr3_aa: CASSDTPATDTQYF

j_call: TRBJ2-7
v_call: TRBV9
clone_size: NA
d_call: NA
cdr3_nt: TGTGCCAGCAGCGTAGAGACAGGACCCATCTACGAGCAGTACTTC
cdr3_aa: CASSVETGPIYEQYF

j_call: TRBJ2-2
v_call: TRBV11-2
clone_size: NA
d_call: TRBD1
cdr3_nt: TGTGCCAGCAGCCAACAAGGGGGCGCTGGTACCGGGGAGCTGTTTTTT
cdr3_aa: CASSQQGGAGTGELFF

j_call: TRBJ2-3
v_call: TRBV5-5
clone_size: NA
d_call: NA
cdr3_nt: TGTGCCAGCAGCTTGACCCATGGCTTTGGTGATACGCAGTATTTT
cdr3_aa: CASSLTHGFGDTQYF

j_call: TRBJ2-5
v_call: TRBV2
clone_size: few
d_call: NA
cdr3_nt: TGTGCCAGCAGTGAAGCCCCCGACGGCCCGACGACCCAGTACTTC
cdr3_aa: CASSEAPDGPTTQYF

j_call: TRBJ1-1
v_call: TRBV7-8
clone_size: NA
d_call: TRBD1
cdr3_nt: TGTGCCAGCAGCCCTCGACAGGGACTGAACACTGAAGCTTTCTTT
cdr3_aa: CASSPRQGLNTEAFF

j_call: TRBJ1-2
v_call: TRBV6-1
clone_size: NA
d_call: NA
cdr3_nt: TGTGCCAGCAGTGCGGCAGCCTATGGCTACACCTTC
cdr3_aa: CASSAAAYGYTF

j_call: TRBJ2-3
v_call: TRBV29-1
clone_size: NA
d_call: NA
cdr3_nt: TGCAGCTCCATCAGGGCGGACACGCAGTATTTT
cdr3_aa: CSSIRADTQYF

j_call: TRBJ2-7
v_call: TRBV29-1
clone_size: NA
d_call: TRBD1
cdr3_nt: TGCAGCGTCGTACCGGGACAGGGGCACTACGAGCAGTACTTC
cdr3_aa: CSVVPGQGHYEQYF

j_call: TRBJ1-2
v_call: TRBV21-1
clone_size: NA
d_call: NA
cdr3_nt: TGTGCCAGCAGCGATTCCCCGACTAGGAGGCACTATGGCTACACCTTC
cdr3_aa: CASSDSPTRRHYGYTF

j_call: TRBJ2-2
v_call: TRBV18
clone_size: NA
d_call: TRBD2
cdr3_nt: TGTGCCAGCTCACCACGAGGACTAGTGGTATGGGCCGGGGAGCTGTTTTTT
cdr3_aa: CASSPRGLVVWAGELFF

j_call: TRBJ1-5
v_call: TRBV11-2
clone_size: NA
d_call: NA
cdr3_nt: TGTGCCAGCAGCTTAGGATCCGGGGGGAATCAGCCCCAGCATTTT
cdr3_aa: CASSLGSGGNQPQHF

j_call: TRBJ1-1
v_call: TRBV28
clone_size: NA
d_call: NA
cdr3_nt: TGTGCCAGCAGCTCCGCCCAGAACACTGAAGCTTTCTTT
cdr3_aa: CASSSAQNTEAFF

j_call: TRBJ1-1
v_call: TRBV9
clone_size: NA
d_call: TRBD1
cdr3_nt: TGTGCCAGCAGCCGGGACAGGGGGTCTGAAGCTTTCTTT
cdr3_aa: CASSRDRGSEAFF

j_call: TRBJ2-7
v_call: TRBV28
clone_size: NA
d_call: NA
cdr3_nt: TGTGCCAGTAAGCTGTCCTTAGCCTCCGAGCAGTACTTC
cdr3_aa: CASKLSLASEQYF

j_call: TRBJ1-6
v_call: TRBV4-3
clone_size: NA
d_call: TRBD1
cdr3_nt: TGCGCCAGCAGCCTTGCGGGACAGGGAAACTCACCCCTCCACTTT
cdr3_aa: CASSLAGQGNSPLHF

j_call: TRBJ2-3
v_call: TRBV5-1
clone_size: NA
d_call: NA
cdr3_nt: TGCGCCAGCAGCTTATCGGGGGCCGACACAGATACGCAGTATTTT
cdr3_aa: CASSLSGADTDTQYF

j_call: TRBJ2-1
v_call: TRBV1
clone_size: NA
d_call: NA
cdr3_nt: TGCACCAGCAGCCAAGAGATCAAACGACTCCCTAGGGGATTCTTC
cdr3_aa: CTSSQEIKRLPRGFF

j_call: TRBJ2-7
v_call: TRBV2
clone_size: NA
d_call: NA
cdr3_nt: TGTGCCAGCATTGTCAGGCCAAGCTCCTACGAGCAGTACTTC
cdr3_aa: CASIVRPSSYEQYF

j_call: TRBJ2-5
v_call: TRBV19
clone_size: once
d_call: TRBD1
cdr3_nt: TGTGCCAGTAGGCACCTCGGACAGGGCGAGACCCAGTACTTC
cdr3_aa: CASRHLGQGETQYF